This T cell receptor beta chain came from a study of CD8+ T cells in alopecia areata. CDR3 size: 15 residues. With V trimmed by 3 bases and J by 0 bases, 5 bases remained unmatched. Looked up from germline, CDR1 is SGHRS and CDR2 is YFSETQ. In each case, RNA was isolated and then reverse transcribed into cDNA as the sequencing template. Generated by immunoSEQ multiplex PCR, the TCRdb table keeps only in-frame clones and is missing some. The sample has roughly 230,000 clones; roughly 44% are singletons. This clone was counted many times. Treatment noted: oral pan-JAK inhibitor, 5-10 mg twice daily. Sequences were derived from CD4+ T cells sorted from blood, sampled around week 37, from a patient treated with tofacitinib. The gene calls are TRBV5-1 and TRBJ2-7, with TRBD2 matching over 8 bases. The sequence came from a human donor with alopecia areata. The CDR3 loop is CASSSVAGGSYEQYF. CDR3 nucleotide sequence: TGCGCCAGCAGCTCAGTTGCGGGAGGCTCCTACGAGCAGTACTTC.